This T cell receptor beta chain was identified during a study of cytomegalovirus exposure and HLA in healthy donors (dated by TCRdb to about 2017). With respect to the entire study: An earlier analysis of about 530 of the donors reported over 250 Gb of sequence data and 90 million to 120 million unique TCR beta sequences obtained from about 200 million T cells. Approximately 310 gigabases of sequencing data and around 80 million unique TCR sequences made up an early release that covered 500 to 650 HLA-typed donors. Of the approximately 400 genotyped donors, over 70% fell in the genetic ancestry cluster associated with self-reported Caucasian donors. The study aimed to test whether cataloging public T cell receptors could reveal signatures of past pathogen exposure. The T cell repertoires of about 700 subjects were profiled by immunosequencing and related to cytomegalovirus serostatus. A separate validation cohort of roughly 130 different subjects was used in addition to the 666-subject first cohort. High-throughput TCR immunosequencing, statistical association of individual TCRs with disease status, and machine learning were combined to predict cytomegalovirus infection status. In a later analysis, previously published TCR beta repertoires from several hundred donors were re-analyzed and high-resolution HLA genotyping was added so that TCR occurrence patterns could be studied. Rather than drawing on any new phenotypic data, the later analysis identified candidate immune exposures from TCR beta sequences and the way those sequences occurred across donors. An earlier analysis of more than 450 of the donors used high-throughput TCR beta sequencing to judge whether each TCR beta V gene segment behaved as functional or pseudogenic. Donor age, sex, ethnicity and CMV serostatus were compiled alongside the repertoire data. In a later genetic analysis, genome-wide SNP genotypes for about 65% of the roughly 700 donors were used, and that subset was treated as a discovery cohort. Every discovery cohort repertoire had been produced on one sequencing platform. HLA typing included class I and class II loci at four-digit resolution. Typing coverage differed by locus: A, B, C, DRB1 and DQB1 were typed in roughly 620-640 donors, DQA1 in 522, DPA1 in over 600, and DPB1 in 400 to 480. Because of strong linkage in the cohort, five DR-DQ haplotypes were treated as single units for association and clustering. Among roughly 370 genotyped donors of the cohort, an average of approximately 240,000 unique TCR beta nucleotide sequences were sequenced per donor, roughly 18% of them non-productive.

Summary of the overall study and its limitations: The classifier was reported to diagnose cytomegalovirus status with high specificity and sensitivity in both the original cohort and the validation cohort. A further reported finding was that TCR beta sequences accurately predicted the HLA-A and HLA-B alleles for most subjects in the first cohort. It was suggested by the authors that the approach could potentially be generalized to other disease states and immunological phenotypes. In a later analysis, several top co-occurrence clusters were reported to appear linked to parvovirus B19, influenza, CMV and Epstein-Barr virus. In a later genetic analysis, a missense DCLRE1C variant was associated with V-gene and J-gene trimming of TCR beta chains, and the association was replicated in an independent cohort. Assigning TCR associations to individual alleles was difficult when HLA alleles, especially DR and DQ, strongly co-occurred. The earlier analysis of some 560 of the donors excluded seventeen rarely observed V segments, including chromosome 9 orphons, because counts were too low. In vitro tests confirmed that a few of the cytomegalovirus-associated TCR beta chains recognize cytomegalovirus antigens. According to a later analysis, TCR association rates differed among HLA loci, with DRB1 alleles showing the most associated TCRs and HLA-C alleles showing the fewest. The study gave a list of 150 to 200 TCR beta chains associated with cytomegalovirus. While some public TCRs were present in many individuals, most TCR sequences turned up only very rarely across donors. In a later analysis, HLA-associated TCR beta chains showed more clonal expansion and lower generation probabilities than non-associated chains that were equally common. Immune exposure information for the cohort was limited to CMV serostatus. In a later analysis, most CMV-associated TCR beta chains were found to appear HLA-restricted, with HLA associations seemingly driven largely by CMV exposure. Correlated functional status among segregating V segments might be attributable to linkage disequilibrium, but an unknown experimental factor could not be ruled out. The presence/absence analyses assumed that sequencing depth was roughly uniform across donors, and that assumption may not be true. Because HLA typing was unavailable for some donors at each locus, only the typed subset was used in association tests. A group of highly shared sequence variants was considered likely to be a technical artifact of the sequencing pipeline. Only TCR beta chains were sequenced in this cohort, and the absence of alpha or paired-chain data limited detectable features. A later genetic analysis reported fewer N-insertions in productive TCRs among donors in an Asian-associated ancestry cluster than the roughly 690-donor mean. An earlier analysis of some 560 of the donors showed that most TCR beta V segments appeared in productive rearrangements either about 87% or about 30% of the time, which broadly matched IMGT annotations. At a false discovery rate of 0.05, a later analysis linked about 17,000 TCR beta sequences to specific HLA alleles.

The library was prepared using the immunoSEQ multiplex PCR assay. For the multiplex PCR, a mixture combining 60 forward primers for TCR Vbeta segments and 13 reverse primers for TCR Jbeta segments was used. A multiplex PCR assay on genomic DNA amplified the CDR3 region of rearranged TCR beta genes. The Illumina HiSeq System was used to sequence the amplified TCR beta libraries as 87-base-pair reads. As for the original processing: A later analysis tallied some 79 million unique TCR beta chains across the 666 repertoires, and about 12 million of those chains were shared by two or more donors. To remove PCR and sequencing errors, raw reads were error-corrected and collapsed into unique sequences using a nearest-neighbor algorithm that merged closely related sequences. CDR3 sequences were aligned to IMGT reference sequences to assign V, D and J gene segments. For a sequence to be retained, a match of at least six nucleotides was required to both a V gene segment and a J gene segment. Rearrangements were classified as productive when the CDR3 lacked stop codons and remained in frame with V and J, and all other rearrangements were classified as non-productive. CDR3 was defined by IMGT convention, running from the second conserved V-encoded cysteine to the conserved J-encoded phenylalanine. In an earlier analysis of 587 of the donors, sequences lacking an unambiguous match to a single V gene segment were excluded. An earlier analysis of some 610 of the donors called V segments functional above 56.7% productive rearrangements and segregating when the between-donor standard deviation exceeded 5%. To diagnose cytomegalovirus status from the catalog of TCR beta chain sequences, a statistical classification framework was built. A later analysis assigned V and J genes by comparing TCR nucleotide sequences with IMGT/GENE-DB human TR gene sequences. Using the TCRdist pipeline, a later analysis assigned CDR3 sequences along with most-parsimonious VDJ recombination scenarios. In a later analysis, each TCR beta chain was defined by its CDR3 amino acid sequence together with its V-gene family, and reads lacking a unique V-gene family were excluded. To address suspected cross-contamination and a sequencing artifact, a later analysis removed over 500 highly shared, low-generation-probability nucleotide sequences. In a later analysis, a clonal expansion index was calculated for each public chain from normalized within-repertoire ranks of inferred template counts. In a later analysis, generation probabilities were computed using a VDJ recombination model fitted to out-of-frame rearrangements, and the results were checked against IGoR. Hypergeometric tests were used in a later analysis to score TCR-TCR, TCR-HLA and TCR-CMV co-occurrence, with a repertoire-size bias correction applied to the TCR pairs. A later analysis estimated false discovery rates by permuting HLA or CMV assignments 20 times. A later analysis grouped co-occurring TCRs with DBSCAN, adding TCRdist sequence similarity when clustering within HLA-allele-positive subsets. For co-occurrence clustering, repertoires with fewer than 30,000 or more than 120,000 public chains were excluded, along with several repertoires with anomalous nucleotide sharing. This is the immuneACCESS table as TCRdb keeps it, with only in-frame sequences that have V and J called. A part of the clones is gone; compared with another copy, unresolved V genes explain less than half, and the rest is unexplained. Clone size and V and J calls were adopted from that table, with D and trimming inferred from the DNA. Within this sample are 95,000 to 110,000 clones, with around two thirds of them counted one time only. In total, the top ten clones hold about 15% of the sample.

The cohort consisted of 650 to 850 healthy bone marrow donors. At the time of sampling, all cohort members were nominally healthy, though unrecorded immune exposures were likely present. The donor tested CMV seropositive and was one of the 289 seropositive cohort members. A peripheral blood sample was provided by each donor, and peripheral blood mononuclear cells were used for TCR beta sequencing. Genomic DNA extraction from the blood cell samples was performed with the Qiagen DNeasy Blood Extraction Kit. Concerning this clone itself: The antigen this receptor binds is unknown. It has no much larger one-base neighbor in the sample; base qualities were not kept.

The clonotype comes from a woman aged 35 to 49 in good health and CMV-seropositive. The source material was PBMCs.

The CDR3 region: CASSLRGKCEDQPQHF. The DNA sequence is TGTGCCAGCAGCCTTAGGGGAAAGTGCGAGGATCAGCCCCAGCATTTT. The V gene is TRBV11-1 and the J gene is TRBJ1-5, and TRBD1 may be the D gene, going by 5 matching bases. Taken from the germline V gene (reference sequence), the CDR1 and CDR2 loops are SGHAT and FQDESV. Between the V and J ends, shortened by 5 bases and 5 bases respectively, the junction contains 19 bases. There are 16 amino acids in the CDR3, from cysteine to phenylalanine inclusive. Just the 48-base CDR3 DNA is kept, in frame starting at base 1.